These 11 T cell receptor beta chains originate from one sample sequenced in a study of vaccination and CD4 T cells after COVID-19. Treatment indicated: roughly 10-day PBMC culture with coronavirus spike peptide pools or control peptides (ViraFEST assay). Their antigens remain unidentified. An Oncomine TCR Beta short-read assay was used to sequence the DNA from cultured CD4+ T cells. Via MiXCR, TCRdb re-called the PCR reads, giving one row per CDR3 protein. The sample records approximately 10,000 distinct CDR3 sequences, roughly 23% being singletons. The source was CD4+ T cells from blood, cultured in vitro, collected before SARS-CoV-2 vaccination. The receptors were sampled from a human donor who received a COVID-19 vaccine.

This clonotype has only a few counts. The gene calls are TRBV7-2 and TRBJ2-5; 12 bases are shared with TRBD2. With 5 bases clipped from V and 0 bases from J, the junction kept 1 base outside the gene matches. CDR3 length: 15 amino acids. Germline V CDR1 and CDR2: SGHTA, FQGNSA. The chain's CDR3 is CASSRTSGDQETQYF. In DNA, the CDR3 is TGTGCCAGCAGCCGGACTAGCGGGGACCAAGAGACCCAGTACTTC.

The rearrangement joins TRBV18 to TRBJ1-2; 7 bases fit TRBD1. CDR3 size: 14 residues. J was trimmed by 2 bases and V by 6 bases; bases with no gene match: 6. Germline values: CDR1 KGHSH, CDR2 LQKENI. The CDR3 DNA reads TGTGCCAGCTCTCTGGAAGGGGGCAACTATGGCTACACCTTC. Protein sequence: CASSLEGGNYGYTF.

By frequency in the sample, this clonotype is medium-sized. The V and J genes are TRBV6-1 and TRBJ1-2; 8 bases line up with TRBD1. Looked up from germline, CDR1 is MNHNS and CDR2 is SASEGT. The CDR3 covers 13 residues. With 6 bases clipped from V and 7 bases from J, the junction kept 7 bases outside the gene matches. The CDR3 DNA follows: TGTGCCAGCAGCCTCAGGGGGCTGGGTGGCTACACCTTC. Encoded protein: CASSLRGLGGYTF.

CDR3 DNA sequence: TGTGCCAGCAGTCGACAGGGGATTAGCACAGATACGCAGTATTTT. Residues: CASSRQGISTDTQYF. The rearrangement uses TRBV6-1 and TRBJ2-3, with 8 nucleotides matching TRBD1. The CDR3 is 15 residues long. Losses at the gene ends were 5 bases for V and 0 bases for J; bases not matched to a gene: 4. Germline CDR1 MNHNS, CDR2 SASEGT.

As for this clonotype: Germline is not matched at one junction end, which may reflect a read error. V and J are TRBV2 and TRBJ1-2; no clear D. Germline CDR1 reads SNHLY; CDR2 reads FYNNEI. This CDR3 comprises 14 residues. The CDR3 region has the DNA TGTGCCAGCAGTGTTGATGCAGCTAACTATGGCTACGCCTTC. It yields the protein CASSVDAANYGYAF.

The sample holds a few counts of this clonotype. V and J are TRBV5-1 and TRBJ2-3; 10 nucleotides agree with TRBD2. The CDR3 extends over 12 amino acids. Germline trimming cut 4 bases from V and 11 bases from J; bases unmatched to any gene: 4. CDR1 is SGHRS and CDR2 is YFSETQ in the germline V gene. CDR3 nucleotides: TGCGCCAGCAGCATAGAGCGGGGGGGGCAGTATTTT. This codes for CASSIERGGQYF.

The V and J genes are TRBV20-1 and TRBJ2-4, with D hard to call. V was cut by 0 bases and J by 3 bases, with 6 bases left in between. CDR3 length: 13 amino acids. Germline CDR1 reads DFQATT; CDR2 reads SNEGSKA (reference sequence). The DNA for the CDR3 is TGCAGTGCTAGAGATCGTATCAAAAACATTCAGTACTTC. Its translation: CSARDRIKNIQYF.

V gene TRBV4-2 combines with J gene TRBJ2-2; 11 bases map to TRBD2. CDR3 size: 17 residues. Germline V gene lookup returns CDR1 LGHNA and CDR2 YNFKEQ. V was clipped by 2 bases and J by 2 bases; unmatched bases: 4. The CDR3: CASSQRTSGYNTGELFF. As DNA, the CDR3 is TGTGCCAGCAGCCAAAGGACTAGCGGGTATAACACCGGGGAGCTGTTTTTT.

The chain recombines TRBV7-8 with TRBJ2-1, with D uncertain. Trimming pared 1 base from V and 0 bases from J, leaving 7 bases between. The CDR3 totals 15 residues. Germline V CDR1 and CDR2: SGHVS, FQNEAQ. Here the CDR3 reads CASSLVWGSYNEQFF. The DNA of the CDR3 is TGTGCCAGCAGCTTAGTCTGGGGCTCCTACAATGAGCAGTTCTTC.

The CDR3 sequence: CASSIYQGMRPPLHF. CDR3 in DNA: TGTGCCAGTAGTATTTACCAGGGAATGAGGCCACCCCTCCACTTT. The V gene is TRBV19, the J gene TRBJ1-6, with D tentatively TRBD1 (5 bases). Germline V gives CDR1 LNHDA, CDR2 SQIVND (reference sequence). The V gene lost 3 bases and the J gene lost 11 bases, with 17 bases spanning the gap. There are 15 residues in the CDR3.

This clonotype was seen only a few times. CDR3 residues: CASRGGAIGIQYF. CDR3 nucleotide sequence: TGTGCCAGTAGAGGAGGGGCCATCGGGATTCAGTACTTC. The genes are TRBV19 and TRBJ2-4; D may be TRBD2 (6 bases). Trimming removed 6 bases from V and 10 bases from J, with 16 bases in between. In germline, CDR1 is LNHDA, CDR2 SQIVND (reference sequence). This CDR3 has 13 amino acids.